Following are 9 T cell receptor beta chains from one sample sequenced in a study of regulatory T cells in long-lasting Graves disease. CDR3 regions were amplified by Arm-PCR using iRepertoire HTBI primers to build TCR beta libraries. Each CDR3 protein gets one entry after TCRdb re-called the multiplex PCR reads with MiXCR. The table includes roughly 490,000 distinct CDR3 sequences, 22% detected once. Documented time point: persistent/refractory GD, antithyroid drugs over 5 years with positive TRAb. After RNA was extracted from PBMCs, the TCR library was made from it. The specimen comprised peripheral blood mononuclear cells (PBMCs), sampled when the disease was refractory, from a patient treated with antithyroid drugs. The receptors were gathered from a female donor with Graves disease.

This clonotype was observed many times. The V call is TRBV29-1, the J call TRBJ2-7; D is undetermined. CDR3 size: 12 residues. Germline CDR1 SQVTM, CDR2 ANQGSEA. Deletions cut 0 bases from V and 6 bases from J, with 9 bases between. DNA for the CDR3: TGCAGCGTTGAAGATCGAGGAAGCGAGCAGTACTTC. Amino acid sequence: CSVEDRGSEQYF.

A remark on this clonotype: Just one base apart from a much larger clone, this may be a read error. The chain couples TRBV6-1 to TRBJ1-1, with D perhaps TRBD1 (5 bases). Germline V gene lookup returns CDR1 MNHNS and CDR2 SASEGT. The CDR3 contains 15 residues. V was clipped by 6 bases and J by 5 bases, with 19 bases between them. As DNA, the CDR3 is TGTGCCAGCAGCGGGGCGATAGGGAGGAGAACTGAAGCTTTCTTT. This translates into CASSGAIGRRTEAFF.

This clonotype was seen at least ten times. The V gene is TRBV11-2, the J gene TRBJ2-5; a possible D gene is TRBD2 (6 bases). The CDR3 is made up of 15 amino acids. V lost 1 base and J lost 3, with 12 bases in between. Germline loops: CDR1 SGHAT, CDR2 FQNNGV. The CDR3 coding sequence is TGTGCCAGCAGCTTAGGTCGGAGGGGAGAAGAGACCCAGTACTTC. Residues: CASSLGRRGEETQYF.

This clonotype was seen at least ten times. The chain employs TRBV20-1 and TRBJ1-2; D possibly corresponds to TRBD1 (5 bases). V lost 6 bases to trimming and J lost 4 bases, with 9 bases between them. Per germline, CDR1 DFQATT and CDR2 SNEGSKA (reference sequence). This CDR3 spans 11 amino acids. DNA of the CDR3: TGCAGTGCCCAAGACAGCTATGGCTACACCTTC. As protein: CSAQDSYGYTF.

This chain joins TRBV20-1 and TRBJ1-2, with D possibly matching TRBD1 (6 bases). The germline V gene has CDR1 DFQATT and CDR2 SNEGSKA (reference sequence). The CDR3 is 16 residues long. V lost 3 bases and J lost 3, with 20 bases in between. The CDR3 nucleotides are TGCAGTGCTAGCAACAGGGCTCCAGGGTCGGACTATGGCTACACCTTC. Amino acids: CSASNRAPGSDYGYTF.

Ten or more counts support this clonotype. The genes are TRBV2 and TRBJ1-4; D gene uncertain. The CDR3 has 14 residues. From germline, CDR1 is SNHLY and CDR2 FYNNEI. Between the trimmed V and J ends, which lost 6 bases and 0 bases, there was a span of 8 bases. This CDR3 is CASSARTTNEKLFF. The CDR3 DNA sequence: TGTGCCAGCAGCGCCCGCACAACTAATGAAAAACTGTTTTTT. Supplemented by reference TRBV2 and TRBJ1-4, the full variable domain reads EPEVTQTPSHQVTQMGQEVILRCVPISNHLYFYWYRQILGQKVEFLVSFYNNEISEKSEIFDDQFSVERPDGSNFTLKIRSTKLEDSAMYFCASSARTTNEKLFFGSGTQLSVL.

This clonotype appeared a few times. The chain has TRBV20-1 and TRBJ2-7; D possibly matches TRBD1 or TRBD2 (5 bases each). Germline CDR1 reads DFQATT; CDR2 reads SNEGSKA (reference sequence). The CDR3 sequence is 14 residues long. Trimming took off 5 bases at V and 1 base at J, with 15 bases between the two ends. The DNA for the CDR3 is TGCAGTGCTCCGGGGCCTTGGCCTTCCTACGAGCAGTACTTC. It translates to CSAPGPWPSYEQYF.

This clonotype was recorded a few times. This chain joins TRBV27 and TRBJ1-5, with D hard to call. From germline, CDR1 is MNHEY and CDR2 SMNVEV (reference sequence). This CDR3 has 13 residues. Deletions cut 5 bases from V and 6 bases from J, with 11 bases between. The CDR3 loop is CASSLRGSQPQHF. In nucleotides, the CDR3 is TGTGCCAGCAGTCTTCGGGGTAGTCAGCCCCAGCATTTT.

This clonotype came up many times. The V and J genes are TRBV12-3 or TRBV12-4 and TRBJ1-5; a weak D match, TRBD1 (5 bases). The CDR3 spans 14 residues. Deletions cut 6 bases from V and 4 bases from J, with 13 bases between. The CDR3: CASSLRDGNQPQHF. As DNA, the CDR3 is TGTGCCAGCAGCCTGAGGGACGGGAATCAGCCCCAGCATTTT.